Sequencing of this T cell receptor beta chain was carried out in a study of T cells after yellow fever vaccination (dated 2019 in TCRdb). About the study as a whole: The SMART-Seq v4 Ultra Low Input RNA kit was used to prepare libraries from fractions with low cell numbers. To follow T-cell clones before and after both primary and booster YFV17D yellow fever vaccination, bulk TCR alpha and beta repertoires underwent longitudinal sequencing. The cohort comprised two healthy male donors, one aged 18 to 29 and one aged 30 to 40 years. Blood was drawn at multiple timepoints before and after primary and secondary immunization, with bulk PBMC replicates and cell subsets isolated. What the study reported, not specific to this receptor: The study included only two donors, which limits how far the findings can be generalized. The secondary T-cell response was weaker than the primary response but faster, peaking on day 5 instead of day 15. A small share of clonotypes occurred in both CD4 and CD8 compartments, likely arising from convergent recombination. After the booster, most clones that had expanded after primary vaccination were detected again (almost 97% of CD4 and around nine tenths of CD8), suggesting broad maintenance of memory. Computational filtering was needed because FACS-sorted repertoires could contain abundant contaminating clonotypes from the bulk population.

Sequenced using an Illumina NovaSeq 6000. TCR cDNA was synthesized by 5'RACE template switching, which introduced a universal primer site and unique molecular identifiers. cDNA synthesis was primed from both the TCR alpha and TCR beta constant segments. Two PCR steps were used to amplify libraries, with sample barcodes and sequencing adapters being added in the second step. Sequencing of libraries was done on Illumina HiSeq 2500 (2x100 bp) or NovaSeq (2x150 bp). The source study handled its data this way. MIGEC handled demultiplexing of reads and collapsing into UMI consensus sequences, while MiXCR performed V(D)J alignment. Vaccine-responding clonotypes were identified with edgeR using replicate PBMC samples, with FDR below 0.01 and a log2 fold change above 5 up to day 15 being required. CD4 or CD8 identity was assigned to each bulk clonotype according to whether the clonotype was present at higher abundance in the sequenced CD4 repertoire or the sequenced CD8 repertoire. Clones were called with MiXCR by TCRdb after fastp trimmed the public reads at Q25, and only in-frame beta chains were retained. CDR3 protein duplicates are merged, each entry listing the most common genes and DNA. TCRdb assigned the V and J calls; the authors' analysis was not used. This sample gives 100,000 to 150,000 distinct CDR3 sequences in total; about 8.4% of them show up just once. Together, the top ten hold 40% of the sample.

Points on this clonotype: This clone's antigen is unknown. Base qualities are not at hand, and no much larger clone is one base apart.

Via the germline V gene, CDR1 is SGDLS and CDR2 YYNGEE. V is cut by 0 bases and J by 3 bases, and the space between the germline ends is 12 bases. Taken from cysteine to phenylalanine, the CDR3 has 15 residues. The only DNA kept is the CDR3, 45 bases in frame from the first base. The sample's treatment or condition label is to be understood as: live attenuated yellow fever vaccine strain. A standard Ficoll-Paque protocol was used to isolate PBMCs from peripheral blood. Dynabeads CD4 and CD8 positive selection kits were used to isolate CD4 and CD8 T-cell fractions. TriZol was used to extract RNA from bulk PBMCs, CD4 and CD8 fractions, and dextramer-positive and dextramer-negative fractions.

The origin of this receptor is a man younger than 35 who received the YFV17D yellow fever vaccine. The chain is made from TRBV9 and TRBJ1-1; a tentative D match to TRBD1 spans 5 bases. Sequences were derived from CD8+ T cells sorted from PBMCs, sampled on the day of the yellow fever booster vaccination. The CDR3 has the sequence CASSVAGGAYTEAFF. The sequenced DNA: TGTGCCAGCAGCGTAGCTGGAGGGGCGTACACTGAAGCTTTCTTT.